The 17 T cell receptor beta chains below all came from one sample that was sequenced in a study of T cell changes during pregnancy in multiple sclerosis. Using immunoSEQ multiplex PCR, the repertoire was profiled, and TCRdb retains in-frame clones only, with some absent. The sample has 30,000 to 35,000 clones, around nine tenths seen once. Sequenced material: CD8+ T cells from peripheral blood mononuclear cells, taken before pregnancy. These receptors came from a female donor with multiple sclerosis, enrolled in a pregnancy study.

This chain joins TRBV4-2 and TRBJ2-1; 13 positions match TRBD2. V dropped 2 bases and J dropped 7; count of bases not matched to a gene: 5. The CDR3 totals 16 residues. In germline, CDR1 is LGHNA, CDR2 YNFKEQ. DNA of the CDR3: TGTGCCAGCAGCCAACACGGGACTAGCGGGGCTAATGAGCAGTTCTTC. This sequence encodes CASSQHGTSGANEQFF.

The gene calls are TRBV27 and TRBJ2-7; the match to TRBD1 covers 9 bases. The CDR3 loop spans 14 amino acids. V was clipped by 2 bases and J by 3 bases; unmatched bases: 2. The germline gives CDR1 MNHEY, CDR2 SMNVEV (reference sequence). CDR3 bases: TGTGCCAGCAGTTTAGGACAGGGGATCTACGAGCAGTACTTC. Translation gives CASSLGQGIYEQYF.

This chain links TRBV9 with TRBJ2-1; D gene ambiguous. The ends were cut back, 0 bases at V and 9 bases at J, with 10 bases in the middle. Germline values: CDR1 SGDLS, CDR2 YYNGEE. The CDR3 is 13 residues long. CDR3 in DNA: TGTGCCAGCAGCGTAGGAGGCGAAGGTGAGCAGTTCTTC. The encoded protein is CASSVGGEGEQFF.

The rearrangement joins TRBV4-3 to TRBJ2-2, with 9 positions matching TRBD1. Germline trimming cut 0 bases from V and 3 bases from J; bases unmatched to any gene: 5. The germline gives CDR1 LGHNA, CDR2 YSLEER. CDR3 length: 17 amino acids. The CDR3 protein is CASSQDWDRDHTGELFF. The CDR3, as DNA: TGCGCCAGCAGCCAAGATTGGGACAGGGATCACACCGGGGAGCTGTTTTTT.

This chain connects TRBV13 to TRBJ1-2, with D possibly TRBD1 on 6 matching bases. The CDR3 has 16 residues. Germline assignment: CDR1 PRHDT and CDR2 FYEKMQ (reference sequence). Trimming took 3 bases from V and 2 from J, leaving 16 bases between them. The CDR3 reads CASSFYREGENYGYTF. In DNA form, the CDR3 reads TGTGCCAGCAGCTTCTACAGGGAAGGGGAGAACTATGGCTACACCTTC. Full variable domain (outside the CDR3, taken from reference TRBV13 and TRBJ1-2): AAGVIQSPRHLIKEKRETATLKCYPIPRHDTVYWYQQGPGQDPQFLISFYEKMQSDKGSIPDRFSAQQFSDYHSELNMSSLELGDSALYFCASSFYREGENYGYTFGSGTRLTVV.

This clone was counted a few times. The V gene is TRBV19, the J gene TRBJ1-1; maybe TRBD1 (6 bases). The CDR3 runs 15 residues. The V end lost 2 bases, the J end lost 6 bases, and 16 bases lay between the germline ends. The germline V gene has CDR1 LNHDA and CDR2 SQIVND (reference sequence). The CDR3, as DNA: TGTGCCAGTAGTATAACTCCGGGGGGGGGCGCTGAAGCTTTCTTT. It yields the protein CASSITPGGGAEAFF.

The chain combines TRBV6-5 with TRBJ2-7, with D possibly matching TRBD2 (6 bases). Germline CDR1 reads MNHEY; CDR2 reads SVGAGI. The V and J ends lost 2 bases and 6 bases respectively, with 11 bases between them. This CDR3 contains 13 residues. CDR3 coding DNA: TGTGCCAGCAGTTACGGGAGGCGGACCGAGCAGTACTTC. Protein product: CASSYGRRTEQYF.

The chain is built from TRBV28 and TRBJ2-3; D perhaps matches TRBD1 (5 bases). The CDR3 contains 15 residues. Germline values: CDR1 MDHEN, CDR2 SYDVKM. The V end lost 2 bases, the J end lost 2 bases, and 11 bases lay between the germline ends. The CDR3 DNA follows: TGTGCCAGCAGTTTAATCAGGGCCGACACAGATACGCAGTATTTT. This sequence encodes CASSLIRADTDTQYF. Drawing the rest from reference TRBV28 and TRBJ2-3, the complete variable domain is DVKVTQSSRYLVKRTGEKVFLECVQDMDHENMFWYRQDPGLGLRLIYFSYDVKMKEKGDIPEGYSVSREKKERFSLILESASTNQTSMYLCASSLIRADTDTQYFGPGTRLTVL.

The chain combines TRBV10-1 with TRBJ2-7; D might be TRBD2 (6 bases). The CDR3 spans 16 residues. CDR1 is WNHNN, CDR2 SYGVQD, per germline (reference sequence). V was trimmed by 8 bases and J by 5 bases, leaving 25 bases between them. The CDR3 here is CASGPIPGLTLNEQYF. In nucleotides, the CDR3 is TGCGCCAGCGGTCCCATTCCGGGACTCACCCTTAACGAGCAGTACTTC.

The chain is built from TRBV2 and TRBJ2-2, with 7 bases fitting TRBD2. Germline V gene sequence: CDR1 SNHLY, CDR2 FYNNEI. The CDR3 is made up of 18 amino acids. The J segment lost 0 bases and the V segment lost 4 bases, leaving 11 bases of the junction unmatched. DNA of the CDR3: TGTGCCAGCAGTGGTTCGACTAGCACCCCCTCGAACACCGGGGAGCTGTTTTTT. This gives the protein CASSGSTSTPSNTGELFF.

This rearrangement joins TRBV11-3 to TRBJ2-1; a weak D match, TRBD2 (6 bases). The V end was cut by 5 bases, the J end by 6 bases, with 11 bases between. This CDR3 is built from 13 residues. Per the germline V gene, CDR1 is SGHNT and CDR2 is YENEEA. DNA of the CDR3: TGTGCCAGCAGCCGCCGGGACTCCAATGAGCAGTTCTTC. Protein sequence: CASSRRDSNEQFF.

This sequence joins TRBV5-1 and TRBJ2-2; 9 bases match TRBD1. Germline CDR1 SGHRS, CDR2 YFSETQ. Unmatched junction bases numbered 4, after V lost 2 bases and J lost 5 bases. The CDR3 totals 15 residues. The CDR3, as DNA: TGCGCCAGCAGCTTCAGGACAGGGGTAACCGGGGAGCTGTTTTTT. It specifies CASSFRTGVTGELFF.

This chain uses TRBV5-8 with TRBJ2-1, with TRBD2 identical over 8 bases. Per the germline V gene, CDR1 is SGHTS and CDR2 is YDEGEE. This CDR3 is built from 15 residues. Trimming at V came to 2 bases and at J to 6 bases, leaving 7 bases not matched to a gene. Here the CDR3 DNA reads TGTGCCAGCAGCTTCGCGGGGGGCTTCTCCAATGAGCAGTTCTTC. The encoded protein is CASSFAGGFSNEQFF.

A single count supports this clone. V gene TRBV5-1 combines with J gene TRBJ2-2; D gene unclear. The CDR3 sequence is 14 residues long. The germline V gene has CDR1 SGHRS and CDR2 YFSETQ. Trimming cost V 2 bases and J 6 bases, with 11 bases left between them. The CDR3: CASSLLSPAGELFF. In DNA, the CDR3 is TGCGCCAGCAGCTTACTTAGCCCGGCCGGGGAGCTGTTTTTT.

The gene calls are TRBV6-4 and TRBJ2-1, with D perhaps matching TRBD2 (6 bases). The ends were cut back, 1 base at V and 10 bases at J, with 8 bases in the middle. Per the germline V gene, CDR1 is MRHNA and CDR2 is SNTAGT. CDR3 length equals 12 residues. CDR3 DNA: TGTGCCAGCAGTGACTACGGGGGAGAGCAGTTCTTC. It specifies CASSDYGGEQFF.

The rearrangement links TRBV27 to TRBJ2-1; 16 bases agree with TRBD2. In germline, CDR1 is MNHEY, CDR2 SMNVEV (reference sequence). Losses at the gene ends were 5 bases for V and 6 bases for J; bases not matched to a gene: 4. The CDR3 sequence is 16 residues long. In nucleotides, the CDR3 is TGTGCCAGCAGTCCGGGGACTAGCGGGAGGGCCAATGAGCAGTTCTTC. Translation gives CASSPGTSGRANEQFF.

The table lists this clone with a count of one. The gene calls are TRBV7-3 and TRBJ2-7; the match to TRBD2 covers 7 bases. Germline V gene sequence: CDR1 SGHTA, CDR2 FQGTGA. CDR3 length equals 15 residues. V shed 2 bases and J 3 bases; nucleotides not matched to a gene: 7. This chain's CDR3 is CASSLVGGIGYEQYF. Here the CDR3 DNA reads TGTGCCAGCAGCTTAGTCGGGGGGATAGGCTACGAGCAGTACTTC.